These T cell receptor beta chains were read from a single sample in a study of T-cell memory formation after mild COVID-19. One entry per CDR3 protein, called by TCRdb with MiXCR from the 5' RACE reads. Of 300,000 to 400,000 distinct CDR3 sequences listed, around 27% were seen once; the top ten hold approximately 13%. Source material: PBMCs or a T cell subset sorted from them (not recorded which). Source of these receptors: an adult woman who had mild COVID-19 (a few samples of this study predate the infection). Cell type and time point are not known. CDR3s include the opening cysteine and the closing phenylalanine or tryptophan. The D gene is left open where the match is weak. Clone sizes are given selectively: once, few, many, or a class where the clone is expanded.

v_gene: TRBV5-1
d_gene: .
j_gene: TRBJ2-1
abundance: few
CDR3nt: TGCGCCAGCAGCTTGTTCGGGCGACGGGACAATGAGCAGTTCTTC
CDR3aa: CASSLFGRRDNEQFF

v_gene: TRBV3-1
d_gene: TRBD2
j_gene: TRBJ2-5
abundance: .
CDR3nt: TGTGCCAGCAGCCAATTTAAGCGGGAGCTACTGTCTTGGGAGACCCAGTACTTC
CDR3aa: CASSQFKRELLSWETQYF

v_gene: TRBV7-6
d_gene: .
j_gene: TRBJ1-4
abundance: .
CDR3nt: TGTGCCAGCAGCCCGCGACAGAGCCTCAATGAAAAACTGTTTTTT
CDR3aa: CASSPRQSLNEKLFF

v_gene: TRBV5-1
d_gene: .
j_gene: TRBJ2-2
abundance: few
CDR3nt: TGCGCCAGCAGAAGGGACTCGGGAGTCACCGGGGAGCTGTTTTTT
CDR3aa: CASRRDSGVTGELFF

v_gene: TRBV4-2
d_gene: .
j_gene: TRBJ2-1
abundance: .
CDR3nt: TGTGCCAGCAGCCAAGATGTTGGCCGCTTCTACAATGAGCAGTTCTTC
CDR3aa: CASSQDVGRFYNEQFF

v_gene: TRBV12-3/TRBV12-4
d_gene: TRBD2
j_gene: TRBJ2-7
abundance: .
CDR3nt: TGTGCCAGCAGCCTGGGACTAGCGGGAGGTTCCGGATACGAGCAGTACTTC
CDR3aa: CASSLGLAGGSGYEQYF

v_gene: TRBV24-1
d_gene: .
j_gene: TRBJ1-2
abundance: few
CDR3nt: TGTGCCACCAGTGATGGGACCCTGGGGGACTATGGCTACACCTTC
CDR3aa: CATSDGTLGDYGYTF

v_gene: TRBV10-3
d_gene: .
j_gene: TRBJ1-2
abundance: .
CDR3nt: TGTGCCATCAGTGACAGGGCCCTTAACTATGGCTACACCTTC
CDR3aa: CAISDRALNYGYTF

v_gene: TRBV5-1
d_gene: TRBD1
j_gene: TRBJ1-1
abundance: .
CDR3nt: TGCGCCAGCAGCTCGGGACAGGGGATCGAGGCTTTCTTT
CDR3aa: CASSSGQGIEAFF

v_gene: TRBV7-2
d_gene: TRBD2
j_gene: TRBJ2-7
abundance: few
CDR3nt: TGTGCCAGCAGCCCTCGGACTAGCGTTTACGAGCAGTACTTC
CDR3aa: CASSPRTSVYEQYF

v_gene: TRBV5-8
d_gene: .
j_gene: TRBJ1-4
abundance: .
CDR3nt: TGTGCCAGCAGCCGGAGCTCCTGGTTGGAGGAAAAACTGTTTTTT
CDR3aa: CASSRSSWLEEKLFF

v_gene: TRBV12-3/TRBV12-4
d_gene: .
j_gene: TRBJ1-5
abundance: few
CDR3nt: TGTGCCAGCACCGCCCTGGGTGGGTTAGGTGGACCCCAGCATTTT
CDR3aa: CASTALGGLGGPQHF

v_gene: TRBV5-4
d_gene: TRBD2
j_gene: TRBJ2-2
abundance: .
CDR3nt: TGTGCCAGCAGCCGAGCGGGGCCCGGTCCCGGGGAGCTGTTTTTT
CDR3aa: CASSRAGPGPGELFF

v_gene: TRBV14
d_gene: .
j_gene: TRBJ1-2
abundance: .
CDR3nt: TGTGCCAGCAGCCCCGCTGGGGGCGTCTATGGCTACACCTTC
CDR3aa: CASSPAGGVYGYTF

v_gene: TRBV6-2/TRBV6-3
d_gene: .
j_gene: TRBJ2-7
abundance: .
CDR3nt: TGTGCCAGCAGTTACTCCGGGACTCTCGCCACCGAGCAGTACTTC
CDR3aa: CASSYSGTLATEQYF

v_gene: TRBV7-9
d_gene: .
j_gene: TRBJ2-7
abundance: few
CDR3nt: TGTGCCAGCAGCTTGACGGCCTCCACTACTTACGAGCAGTACTTC
CDR3aa: CASSLTASTTYEQYF

v_gene: TRBV20-1
d_gene: TRBD2
j_gene: TRBJ2-1
abundance: .
CDR3nt: TGCAGTGCTATCGACCCCTTAGCGGGAGCGGCAAATGAGCAGTTCTTC
CDR3aa: CSAIDPLAGAANEQFF

v_gene: TRBV6-5
d_gene: .
j_gene: TRBJ1-5
abundance: few
CDR3nt: TGTGCCAGCAGTTACTCGGGGCAGGGCCTAACTCAGCATTTT
CDR3aa: CASSYSGQGLTQHF

v_gene: TRBV6-2/TRBV6-3
d_gene: .
j_gene: TRBJ2-7
abundance: few
CDR3nt: TGTGCCAGCAGTTACTCCCGCCCCTACGAGCAGTACTTC
CDR3aa: CASSYSRPYEQYF

v_gene: TRBV27
d_gene: TRBD2
j_gene: TRBJ2-5
abundance: .
CDR3nt: TGTGCCAGCAGTTTTAGACTAGCGGGAGTAGAGACCCAGTACTTC
CDR3aa: CASSFRLAGVETQYF

v_gene: TRBV2
d_gene: TRBD1
j_gene: TRBJ1-1
abundance: .
CDR3nt: TGTGCCAGCATCCTCGACAGGGGTTGGGGAACTGAAGCTTTCTTT
CDR3aa: CASILDRGWGTEAFF

v_gene: TRBV3-1
d_gene: .
j_gene: TRBJ1-1
abundance: .
CDR3nt: TGTGCCAGCAGCCAAGCCCTTACTTCGAGGGCTGAAGCTTTCTTT
CDR3aa: CASSQALTSRAEAFF

v_gene: TRBV20-1
d_gene: TRBD2
j_gene: TRBJ2-7
abundance: few
CDR3nt: TGCAGTGCTAGAGATGGGAGGAGCGGGAGTCAGTCCTACGAGCAGTACTTC
CDR3aa: CSARDGRSGSQSYEQYF

v_gene: TRBV20-1
d_gene: .
j_gene: TRBJ2-7
abundance: few
CDR3nt: TGCAGTGCTAGAACAACAGGACGGAGCTCCTACGAGCAGTACTTC
CDR3aa: CSARTTGRSSYEQYF

v_gene: TRBV20-1
d_gene: .
j_gene: TRBJ2-1
abundance: .
CDR3nt: TGCAGTGCTCTCGGCATGGAGCAGGGCAATGAGCAGTTCTTC
CDR3aa: CSALGMEQGNEQFF

v_gene: TRBV2
d_gene: .
j_gene: TRBJ1-1
abundance: .
CDR3nt: TGTGCCAGCAGTGATTGGGAGAACACTGAAGCTTTCTTT
CDR3aa: CASSDWENTEAFF

v_gene: TRBV5-1
d_gene: TRBD1
j_gene: TRBJ1-1
abundance: .
CDR3nt: TGCGCCAGCAGTCGGACAGGGGGCAGTGAAGCTTTCTTT
CDR3aa: CASSRTGGSEAFF

v_gene: TRBV2
d_gene: TRBD2
j_gene: TRBJ2-5
abundance: .
CDR3nt: TGTGCCAGCAGTCCCCTGGCGGGAGGAGCGGAGACCCAGTACTTC
CDR3aa: CASSPLAGGAETQYF